A selection of T cell receptor beta chains follows, all from one sample in a study of blood T cell repertoires in COVID-19. The method was immunoSEQ multiplex PCR; TCRdb's version includes in-frame clones alone and lacks a portion of them. Among over 80,000 clones listed, 79% were seen once. The sample was peripheral blood. All receptors derive from a woman older than 75 with active or convalescent COVID-19. Both conserved end residues are part of each CDR3. Each record gives: CDR3 DNA, CDR3 protein, V gene, J gene, clone size, D gene. A D gene is named only where the DNA matches it firmly. Clone size is stated in some rows and not others, as once, few, many or a class when expanded.

CDR3 DNA: TGTGCCAGCAGCTTAGGACAGGGATCCTATGGCTACACCTTC; CDR3 protein: CASSLGQGSYGYTF; V gene: TRBV7-3; J gene: TRBJ1-2; clone size: NA; D gene: TRBD1
CDR3 DNA: TGTGCCAGCAGTTTCCCCCAACAGGGTATGAGCACTGAAGCTTTCTTT; CDR3 protein: CASSFPQQGMSTEAFF; V gene: TRBV6-5; J gene: TRBJ1-1; clone size: NA; D gene: NA
CDR3 DNA: TGTGCCAGCAGCTTCGTCGCAGGAACTGAAGCTTTCTTT; CDR3 protein: CASSFVAGTEAFF; V gene: TRBV7-9; J gene: TRBJ1-1; clone size: NA; D gene: NA
CDR3 DNA: TGTGCCAGCAGTTACAGGGGGGGTGAAGCTTTCTTT; CDR3 protein: CASSYRGGEAFF; V gene: TRBV6-6; J gene: TRBJ1-1; clone size: NA; D gene: NA
CDR3 DNA: TGTGCCAGCAGCGAGACTAGCGGGAGGTTCTATGAGCAGTTCTTC; CDR3 protein: CASSETSGRFYEQFF; V gene: TRBV6-5; J gene: TRBJ2-1; clone size: NA; D gene: TRBD2
CDR3 DNA: TGTGCCAGCAGTAAACAGGGCCCGAGCTCCTACAATGAGCAGTTCTTC; CDR3 protein: CASSKQGPSSYNEQFF; V gene: TRBV2; J gene: TRBJ2-1; clone size: NA; D gene: NA
CDR3 DNA: TGTGCCAGCAGCCGGACTGGGGAGCAGTACTTC; CDR3 protein: CASSRTGEQYF; V gene: TRBV11-3; J gene: TRBJ2-7; clone size: NA; D gene: NA
CDR3 DNA: TGTGCCAGCACCCGGGAGGCTTACGGTGAGCAGTTCTTC; CDR3 protein: CASTREAYGEQFF; V gene: TRBV28; J gene: TRBJ2-1; clone size: NA; D gene: TRBD2
CDR3 DNA: TGTGCCAGCAGCCGTGGGAGAGATGAAAAACTGTTTTTT; CDR3 protein: CASSRGRDEKLFF; V gene: TRBV14; J gene: TRBJ1-4; clone size: NA; D gene: NA
CDR3 DNA: TGTGCCAGCAGCTCGCCGGGACTAGCATTTACGGAGACCCAGTACTTC; CDR3 protein: CASSSPGLAFTETQYF; V gene: TRBV13; J gene: TRBJ2-5; clone size: NA; D gene: TRBD2
CDR3 DNA: TGTGCCACCGGTTTCCGACAGAACACTGAAGCTTTCTTT; CDR3 protein: CATGFRQNTEAFF; V gene: TRBV24-1; J gene: TRBJ1-1; clone size: NA; D gene: NA
CDR3 DNA: TGTGCCAGTAGTATGTGGTCGGGGGATGAAGCTTTCTTT; CDR3 protein: CASSMWSGDEAFF; V gene: TRBV19; J gene: TRBJ1-1; clone size: NA; D gene: NA
CDR3 DNA: TGTGCCAGCAGTGTGAGTAGCTTCTCCTACAATGAGCAGTTCTTC; CDR3 protein: CASSVSSFSYNEQFF; V gene: TRBV2; J gene: TRBJ2-1; clone size: NA; D gene: NA
CDR3 DNA: TGTGCCAGCAGCTTGGGCAGGTACACAGATACGCAGTATTTT; CDR3 protein: CASSLGRYTDTQYF; V gene: TRBV5-6; J gene: TRBJ2-3; clone size: few; D gene: NA
CDR3 DNA: TGTGCCAGCAGCTTGGGAGGCTCGCCCAAAAACATTCAGTACTTC; CDR3 protein: CASSLGGSPKNIQYF; V gene: TRBV5-1; J gene: TRBJ2-4; clone size: NA; D gene: NA
CDR3 DNA: TGTGCCACCACGGCGGGGCCTTATGGCTACACCTTC; CDR3 protein: CATTAGPYGYTF; V gene: TRBV5-5; J gene: TRBJ1-2; clone size: NA; D gene: NA
CDR3 DNA: TGTGCCAGCAGTGAACAGGGCGGCGATGAGCAGTTCTTC; CDR3 protein: CASSEQGGDEQFF; V gene: TRBV2; J gene: TRBJ2-1; clone size: few; D gene: NA
CDR3 DNA: TGTGCCAGCAGCCCTTCGGACAGGGGAAATGGCTACACCTTC; CDR3 protein: CASSPSDRGNGYTF; V gene: TRBV4-2; J gene: TRBJ1-2; clone size: once; D gene: TRBD1
CDR3 DNA: TGTGCCAGCTCACCCCCAATCACAGATACGCAGTATTTT; CDR3 protein: CASSPPITDTQYF; V gene: TRBV18; J gene: TRBJ2-3; clone size: NA; D gene: NA
CDR3 DNA: TGTGCCAGCACCTACTCTGGAAACACCATATATTTT; CDR3 protein: CASTYSGNTIYF; V gene: TRBV2; J gene: TRBJ1-3; clone size: NA; D gene: NA
CDR3 DNA: TGTGCCAGCAGTTTCCTAGGTCCGAGGGACTCCTACAATGAGCAGTTCTTC; CDR3 protein: CASSFLGPRDSYNEQFF; V gene: TRBV28; J gene: TRBJ2-1; clone size: NA; D gene: NA
CDR3 DNA: TGTGCCAGCAGCTGGGGGCGGTCGGATCAGCCCCAGCATTTT; CDR3 protein: CASSWGRSDQPQHF; V gene: TRBV5-6; J gene: TRBJ1-5; clone size: NA; D gene: NA
CDR3 DNA: TGTGCCAGCAGCTTGGTGACTGAAGAGACCCAGTACTTC; CDR3 protein: CASSLVTEETQYF; V gene: TRBV5-4; J gene: TRBJ2-5; clone size: NA; D gene: NA
CDR3 DNA: TGTGCCACCACGACTAGCGGAGCCTACGAGCAGTACTTC; CDR3 protein: CATTTSGAYEQYF; V gene: TRBV24-1; J gene: TRBJ2-7; clone size: NA; D gene: TRBD2
CDR3 DNA: TGCGCCAGCAGTGATCTAGGGAAACAGGGCTCTGGAAACACCATATATTTT; CDR3 protein: CASSDLGKQGSGNTIYF; V gene: TRBV10-2; J gene: TRBJ1-3; clone size: NA; D gene: NA
CDR3 DNA: TGTGCCAGCAGCCCTCAACAGGGGGCGCCCCCGGAGACCCAGTACTTC; CDR3 protein: CASSPQQGAPPETQYF; V gene: TRBV7-2; J gene: TRBJ2-5; clone size: NA; D gene: TRBD1
CDR3 DNA: TGTGCCAGCAGCCGCCCGGGGGCCGGGGAGCTGTTTTTT; CDR3 protein: CASSRPGAGELFF; V gene: TRBV7-8; J gene: TRBJ2-2; clone size: NA; D gene: NA
CDR3 DNA: TGTGCCAGCACCGACACAGGGACTAGCAATCAGCCCCAGCATTTT; CDR3 protein: CASTDTGTSNQPQHF; V gene: TRBV19; J gene: TRBJ1-5; clone size: few; D gene: NA
CDR3 DNA: TGCGCCAGCAGCCAAGTGGCGGACGGACTGGAGACCCAGTACTTC; CDR3 protein: CASSQVADGLETQYF; V gene: TRBV4-1; J gene: TRBJ2-5; clone size: NA; D gene: NA
CDR3 DNA: TGTGCCAGCAGCTTGATTTTCCTTGGGAGTCCGACTGAAGCTTTCTTT; CDR3 protein: CASSLIFLGSPTEAFF; V gene: TRBV5-6; J gene: TRBJ1-1; clone size: NA; D gene: NA
CDR3 DNA: TGTGCCAGCAGCTTAGGTGGAGGGCTAAAGACCGGGGAGCTGTTTTTT; CDR3 protein: CASSLGGGLKTGELFF; V gene: TRBV11-2; J gene: TRBJ2-2; clone size: NA; D gene: NA